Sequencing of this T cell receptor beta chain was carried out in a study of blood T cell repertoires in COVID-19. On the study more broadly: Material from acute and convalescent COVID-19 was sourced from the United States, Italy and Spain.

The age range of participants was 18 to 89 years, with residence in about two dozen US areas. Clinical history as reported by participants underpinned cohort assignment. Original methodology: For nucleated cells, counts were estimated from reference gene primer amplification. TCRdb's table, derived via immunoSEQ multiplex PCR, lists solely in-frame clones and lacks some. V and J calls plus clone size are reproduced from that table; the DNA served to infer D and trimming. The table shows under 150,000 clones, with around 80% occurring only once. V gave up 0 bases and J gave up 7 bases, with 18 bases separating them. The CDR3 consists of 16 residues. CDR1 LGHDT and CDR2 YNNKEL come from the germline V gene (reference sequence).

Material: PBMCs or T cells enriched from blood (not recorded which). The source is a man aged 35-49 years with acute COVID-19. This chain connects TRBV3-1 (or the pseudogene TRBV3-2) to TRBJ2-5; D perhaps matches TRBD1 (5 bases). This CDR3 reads CASSQDQLGADGTQYF. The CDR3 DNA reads TGTGCCAGCAGCCAAGATCAGTTAGGGGCCGACGGGACCCAGTACTTC.